These T cell receptor beta chains were read from a single sample in a study of blood T cell repertoires in COVID-19. Using immunoSEQ multiplex PCR, the repertoire was profiled, and TCRdb retains in-frame clones only, with some absent. The repertoire holds about 73,000 clones, with 82% as singletons. The sequenced material came from peripheral blood. These receptors came from a woman aged 55-75 years with acute or convalescent COVID-19. The CDR3 runs from the conserved cysteine through the conserved F or W. A D gene is named only where the DNA matches it firmly. A clone size is listed for some rows: how often the clone was seen (once, few, many), or a class if it is expanded.

V gene: TRBV28
CDR3 length: 16
J gene: TRBJ2-5
D gene: TRBD2
clone size: NA
CDR3 protein: CASSLGTSGGQETQYF
CDR3 DNA: TGTGCCAGCAGTCTCGGGACTAGCGGGGGCCAAGAGACCCAGTACTTC

V gene: TRBV6-5
CDR3 length: 14
J gene: TRBJ1-1
D gene: NA
clone size: NA
CDR3 protein: CASSRPGGGTEAFF
CDR3 DNA: TGTGCCAGCAGTCGCCCGGGGGGGGGCACTGAAGCTTTCTTT

V gene: TRBV29-1
CDR3 length: 15
J gene: TRBJ2-5
D gene: NA
clone size: NA
CDR3 protein: CSVGRAGHPQETQYF
CDR3 DNA: TGCAGCGTTGGAAGAGCAGGGCATCCCCAAGAGACCCAGTACTTC

V gene: TRBV6-1
CDR3 length: 16
J gene: TRBJ2-7
D gene: NA
clone size: NA
CDR3 protein: CASSEVQGGGSSEQYF
CDR3 DNA: TGTGCCAGCAGTGAAGTCCAAGGAGGGGGCTCCAGCGAGCAGTACTTC

V gene: TRBV2
CDR3 length: 14
J gene: TRBJ1-2
D gene: TRBD1
clone size: NA
CDR3 protein: CASSEQGAYYGYTF
CDR3 DNA: TGTGCCAGCAGTGAGCAGGGGGCGTACTATGGCTACACCTTC

V gene: TRBV7-3
CDR3 length: 12
J gene: TRBJ1-1
D gene: NA
clone size: NA
CDR3 protein: CASSLMGGEAFF
CDR3 DNA: TGTGCCAGCAGCTTAATGGGAGGAGAAGCTTTCTTT

V gene: TRBV6-5
CDR3 length: 15
J gene: TRBJ1-6
D gene: TRBD1
clone size: NA
CDR3 protein: CASSSDRGEDSPLHF
CDR3 DNA: TGTGCCAGCAGTTCAGACAGGGGGGAAGATTCACCCCTCCACTTT

V gene: TRBV28
CDR3 length: 15
J gene: TRBJ1-6
D gene: NA
clone size: NA
CDR3 protein: CASSTNSGLGSPLHF
CDR3 DNA: TGTGCCAGCAGTACAAACAGTGGATTGGGTTCACCCCTCCACTTT

V gene: TRBV27
CDR3 length: 15
J gene: TRBJ2-1
D gene: TRBD2
clone size: NA
CDR3 protein: CASTTPGLAGNEQFF
CDR3 DNA: TGTGCCAGCACGACACCGGGACTAGCGGGCAATGAGCAGTTCTTC

V gene: TRBV28
CDR3 length: 15
J gene: TRBJ1-5
D gene: TRBD1
clone size: once
CDR3 protein: CASSFPLGQGGPQHF
CDR3 DNA: TGTGCCAGCAGTTTTCCTTTGGGGCAGGGGGGGCCCCAGCATTTT

V gene: TRBV12-3/TRBV12-4
CDR3 length: 12
J gene: TRBJ2-3
D gene: NA
clone size: NA
CDR3 protein: CASTSFLDTQYF
CDR3 DNA: TGTGCCAGCACTTCGTTCTTAGATACGCAGTATTTT

V gene: TRBV6-5
CDR3 length: 12
J gene: TRBJ1-2
D gene: NA
clone size: NA
CDR3 protein: CASSDRYYGYTF
CDR3 DNA: TGTGCCAGTTCTGACAGATACTATGGCTACACCTTC

V gene: TRBV24-1
CDR3 length: 18
J gene: TRBJ2-2
D gene: TRBD2
clone size: NA
CDR3 protein: CATSVRAGGLKDTGELFF
CDR3 DNA: TGTGCCACCAGTGTTCGAGCGGGAGGGCTGAAGGACACCGGGGAGCTGTTTTTT

V gene: TRBV5-1
CDR3 length: 14
J gene: TRBJ2-1
D gene: TRBD2
clone size: NA
CDR3 protein: CASTGSGGYNEQFF
CDR3 DNA: TGCGCCAGCACCGGTAGCGGGGGTTACAATGAGCAGTTCTTC

V gene: TRBV19
CDR3 length: 15
J gene: TRBJ2-2
D gene: TRBD2
clone size: once
CDR3 protein: CASSTGLAGTRELFF
CDR3 DNA: TGTGCCAGTAGTACGGGACTAGCGGGAACCCGGGAGCTGTTTTTT

V gene: TRBV18
CDR3 length: 15
J gene: TRBJ2-5
D gene: TRBD2
clone size: NA
CDR3 protein: CASSGGLGSLETQYF
CDR3 DNA: TGTGCCAGCTCAGGTGGACTAGGGTCGTTAGAGACCCAGTACTTC

V gene: TRBV6-6
CDR3 length: 15
J gene: TRBJ1-2
D gene: TRBD1
clone size: NA
CDR3 protein: CASSQTGQARYGYTF
CDR3 DNA: TGTGCCAGCAGCCAAACCGGACAGGCACGGTATGGCTACACCTTC

V gene: TRBV5-6
CDR3 length: 16
J gene: TRBJ1-1
D gene: NA
clone size: NA
CDR3 protein: CASSFSLQVLNTEAFF
CDR3 DNA: TGTGCCAGCAGCTTTTCTTTACAGGTACTTAACACTGAAGCTTTCTTT

V gene: TRBV27
CDR3 length: 14
J gene: TRBJ2-7
D gene: TRBD1
clone size: NA
CDR3 protein: CASSFGRGPYEQYF
CDR3 DNA: TGTGCCAGCAGTTTTGGTAGGGGGCCCTACGAGCAGTACTTC

V gene: TRBV5-6
CDR3 length: 14
J gene: TRBJ2-5
D gene: NA
clone size: few
CDR3 protein: CASSLSGAGGTQYF
CDR3 DNA: TGTGCCAGCAGCTTGTCGGGGGCAGGGGGGACCCAGTACTTC

V gene: TRBV28
CDR3 length: 14
J gene: TRBJ1-1
D gene: TRBD1
clone size: NA
CDR3 protein: CASRPGQMNTEAFF
CDR3 DNA: TGTGCCAGCAGACCGGGACAGATGAACACTGAAGCTTTCTTT

V gene: TRBV24-1
CDR3 length: 15
J gene: TRBJ2-7
D gene: NA
clone size: NA
CDR3 protein: CATSDGAGTNYEQYF
CDR3 DNA: TGTGCCACCAGTGATGGGGCCGGGACAAACTACGAGCAGTACTTC

V gene: TRBV12-3/TRBV12-4
CDR3 length: 13
J gene: TRBJ1-1
D gene: NA
clone size: NA
CDR3 protein: CASSFAGFTEAFF
CDR3 DNA: TGTGCCAGCAGTTTTGCAGGGTTCACTGAAGCTTTCTTT

V gene: TRBV19
CDR3 length: 14
J gene: TRBJ2-7
D gene: TRBD1
clone size: few
CDR3 protein: CASSMGQGLYEQYF
CDR3 DNA: TGTGCCAGTAGTATGGGACAGGGACTTTACGAGCAGTACTTC

V gene: TRBV5-4
CDR3 length: 15
J gene: TRBJ2-3
D gene: NA
clone size: NA
CDR3 protein: CASSLVGASTDTQYF
CDR3 DNA: TGTGCCAGCAGCTTGGTTGGGGCTAGCACAGATACGCAGTATTTT

V gene: TRBV7-9
CDR3 length: 17
J gene: TRBJ1-1
D gene: TRBD1
clone size: NA
CDR3 protein: CASSPGTGLPSNTEAFF
CDR3 DNA: TGTGCCAGCAGCCCGGGGACAGGCCTCCCGTCGAACACTGAAGCTTTCTTT

V gene: TRBV10-3
CDR3 length: 14
J gene: TRBJ1-2
D gene: NA
clone size: NA
CDR3 protein: CAIQQEQGSHGYTF
CDR3 DNA: TGTGCCATACAACAAGAACAGGGCTCTCATGGCTACACCTTC

V gene: TRBV28
CDR3 length: 18
J gene: TRBJ2-2
D gene: TRBD2
clone size: once
CDR3 protein: CASSLPLAGGLNTGELFF
CDR3 DNA: TGTGCCAGCAGTTTACCTCTAGCGGGAGGACTTAACACCGGGGAGCTGTTTTTT

V gene: TRBV4-1
CDR3 length: 17
J gene: TRBJ2-2
D gene: NA
clone size: NA
CDR3 protein: CASSQDNSGSNTGELFF
CDR3 DNA: TGCGCCAGCAGCCAAGATAATAGCGGTTCCAACACCGGGGAGCTGTTTTTT

V gene: TRBV5-4
CDR3 length: 13
J gene: TRBJ1-2
D gene: TRBD1
clone size: NA
CDR3 protein: CASSFEGAYGYTF
CDR3 DNA: TGTGCCAGCAGCTTTGAGGGGGCCTATGGCTACACCTTC

V gene: TRBV4-1
CDR3 length: 16
J gene: TRBJ1-1
D gene: NA
clone size: few
CDR3 protein: CASSQVPTGKNTEAFF
CDR3 DNA: TGCGCCAGCAGCCAAGTGCCCACAGGGAAGAACACTGAAGCTTTCTTT

V gene: TRBV5-1
CDR3 length: 14
J gene: TRBJ1-1
D gene: TRBD1
clone size: NA
CDR3 protein: CASRNPTGRTEAFF
CDR3 DNA: TGCGCCAGCAGGAACCCGACAGGGCGCACTGAAGCTTTCTTT

V gene: TRBV5-1
CDR3 length: 14
J gene: TRBJ2-2
D gene: NA
clone size: NA
CDR3 protein: CASSSGSGTGELFF
CDR3 DNA: TGCGCCAGCAGTTCGGGGTCGGGCACCGGGGAGCTGTTTTTT

V gene: TRBV6-6
CDR3 length: 14
J gene: TRBJ1-1
D gene: NA
clone size: NA
CDR3 protein: CASSPSGVVAEAFF
CDR3 DNA: TGTGCCAGCAGTCCTTCAGGGGTTGTGGCTGAAGCTTTCTTT

V gene: TRBV6-5
CDR3 length: 16
J gene: TRBJ2-5
D gene: TRBD2
clone size: NA
CDR3 protein: CASSYSRTSSSETQYF
CDR3 DNA: TGTGCCAGCAGTTATTCCCGGACTAGCTCCTCGGAGACCCAGTACTTC

V gene: TRBV10-3
CDR3 length: 16
J gene: TRBJ1-6
D gene: TRBD1
clone size: NA
CDR3 protein: CAISEEQGQGSKSLHF
CDR3 DNA: TGTGCCATCAGTGAAGAGCAGGGACAGGGGTCCAAATCCCTCCACTTT

V gene: TRBV6-2/TRBV6-3
CDR3 length: 15
J gene: TRBJ1-2
D gene: NA
clone size: NA
CDR3 protein: CASSYSAGNLYGYTF
CDR3 DNA: TGTGCCAGCAGTTACAGTGCAGGGAACCTCTATGGCTACACCTTC

V gene: TRBV5-4
CDR3 length: 13
J gene: TRBJ1-2
D gene: NA
clone size: NA
CDR3 protein: CASSLRGSWGYTF
CDR3 DNA: TGTGCCAGCAGCTTGAGGGGCTCTTGGGGCTACACCTTC

V gene: TRBV18
CDR3 length: 16
J gene: TRBJ2-1
D gene: TRBD2
clone size: NA
CDR3 protein: CASSPITSGGLDEQFF
CDR3 DNA: TGTGCCAGCTCCCCAATCACTAGCGGAGGATTAGATGAGCAGTTCTTC

V gene: TRBV7-9
CDR3 length: 16
J gene: TRBJ1-1
D gene: TRBD1
clone size: once
CDR3 protein: CASSSRGGTANTEAFF
CDR3 DNA: TGTGCCAGCAGCTCCCGAGGGGGGACAGCGAACACTGAAGCTTTCTTT

V gene: TRBV30
CDR3 length: 13
J gene: TRBJ1-2
D gene: NA
clone size: once
CDR3 protein: CAWSMTAPYGYTF
CDR3 DNA: TGTGCCTGGAGTATGACAGCGCCTTATGGCTACACCTTC

V gene: TRBV6-6
CDR3 length: 16
J gene: TRBJ2-7
D gene: TRBD2
clone size: NA
CDR3 protein: CASSPAGGPSSYEQYF
CDR3 DNA: TGTGCCAGCAGCCCGGCGGGGGGGCCGAGCTCCTACGAGCAGTACTTC

V gene: TRBV10-3
CDR3 length: 17
J gene: TRBJ1-2
D gene: NA
clone size: NA
CDR3 protein: CAISESSNYRVVSGYTF
CDR3 DNA: TGTGCCATCAGTGAGTCCTCTAATTACAGGGTTGTGAGTGGCTACACCTTC

V gene: TRBV9
CDR3 length: 15
J gene: TRBJ2-7
D gene: NA
clone size: NA
CDR3 protein: CASSVAPAVSYEQYF
CDR3 DNA: TGTGCCAGCAGCGTAGCCCCGGCGGTATCCTACGAGCAGTACTTC

V gene: TRBV19
CDR3 length: 14
J gene: TRBJ2-1
D gene: TRBD2
clone size: few
CDR3 protein: CASTPGGRASEQFF
CDR3 DNA: TGTGCCAGTACCCCTGGAGGGAGGGCCAGCGAGCAGTTCTTC